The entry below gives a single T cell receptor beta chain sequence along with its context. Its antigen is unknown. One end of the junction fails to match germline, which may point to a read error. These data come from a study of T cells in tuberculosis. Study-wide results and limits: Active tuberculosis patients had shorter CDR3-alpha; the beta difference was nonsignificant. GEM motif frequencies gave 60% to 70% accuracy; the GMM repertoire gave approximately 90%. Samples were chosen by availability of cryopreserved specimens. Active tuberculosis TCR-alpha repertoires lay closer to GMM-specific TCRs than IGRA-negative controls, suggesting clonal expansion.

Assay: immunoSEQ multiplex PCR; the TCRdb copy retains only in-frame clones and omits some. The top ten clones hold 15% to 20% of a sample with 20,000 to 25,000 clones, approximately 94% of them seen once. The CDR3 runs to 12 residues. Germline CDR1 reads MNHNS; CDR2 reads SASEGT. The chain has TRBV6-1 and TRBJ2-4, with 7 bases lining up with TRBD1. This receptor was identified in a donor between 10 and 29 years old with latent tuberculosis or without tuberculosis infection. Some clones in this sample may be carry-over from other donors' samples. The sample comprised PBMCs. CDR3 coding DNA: TGTGCCAGCAGTAGCTCCGGGACAGTTCATGTTTTC. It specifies CASSSSGTVHVF.